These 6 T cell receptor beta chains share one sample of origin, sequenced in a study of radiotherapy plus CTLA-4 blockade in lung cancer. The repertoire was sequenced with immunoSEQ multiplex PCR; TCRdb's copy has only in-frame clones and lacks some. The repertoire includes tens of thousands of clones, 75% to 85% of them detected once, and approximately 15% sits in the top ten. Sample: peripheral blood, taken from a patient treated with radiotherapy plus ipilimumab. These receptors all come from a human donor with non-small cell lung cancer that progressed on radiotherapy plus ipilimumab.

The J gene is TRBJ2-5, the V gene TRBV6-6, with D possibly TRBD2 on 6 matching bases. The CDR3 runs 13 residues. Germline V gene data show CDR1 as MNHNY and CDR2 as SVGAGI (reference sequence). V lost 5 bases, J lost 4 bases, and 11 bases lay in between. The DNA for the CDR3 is TGTGCCAGCAGTCGGGAGATAGGAGAGACCCAGTACTTC. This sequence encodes CASSREIGETQYF.

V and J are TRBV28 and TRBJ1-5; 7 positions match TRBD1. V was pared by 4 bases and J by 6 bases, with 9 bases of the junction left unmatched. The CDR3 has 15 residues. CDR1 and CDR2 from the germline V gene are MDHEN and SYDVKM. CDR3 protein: CASSSRGQGGQPQHF. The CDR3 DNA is TGTGCCAGCAGTTCCCGGGGCCAGGGGGGTCAGCCCCAGCATTTT. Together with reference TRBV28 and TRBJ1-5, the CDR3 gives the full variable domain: DVKVTQSSRYLVKRTGEKVFLECVQDMDHENMFWYRQDPGLGLRLIYFSYDVKMKEKGDIPEGYSVSREKKERFSLILESASTNQTSMYLCASSSRGQGGQPQHFGDGTRLSIL.

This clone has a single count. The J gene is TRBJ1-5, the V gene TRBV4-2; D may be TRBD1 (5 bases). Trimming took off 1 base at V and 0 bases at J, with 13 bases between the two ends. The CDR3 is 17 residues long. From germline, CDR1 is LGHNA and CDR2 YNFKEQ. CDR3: CASSQAGRLHSNQPQHF. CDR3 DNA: TGTGCCAGCAGCCAAGCGGGACGTCTTCATAGCAATCAGCCCCAGCATTTT.

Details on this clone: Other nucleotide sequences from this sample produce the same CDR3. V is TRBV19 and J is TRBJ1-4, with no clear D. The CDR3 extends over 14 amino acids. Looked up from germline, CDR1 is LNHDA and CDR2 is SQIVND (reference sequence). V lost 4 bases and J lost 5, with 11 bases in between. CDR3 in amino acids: CASSKRGPNEKLFF. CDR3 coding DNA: TGTGCCAGTAGTAAGAGAGGGCCGAATGAAAAACTGTTTTTT.

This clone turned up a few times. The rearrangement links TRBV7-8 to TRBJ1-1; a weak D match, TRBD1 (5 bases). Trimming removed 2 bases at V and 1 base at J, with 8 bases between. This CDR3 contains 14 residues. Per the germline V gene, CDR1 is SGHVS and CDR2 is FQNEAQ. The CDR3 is CASSLRRGNTEAFF. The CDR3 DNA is TGTGCCAGCAGCTTAAGAAGGGGGAACACTGAAGCTTTCTTT.

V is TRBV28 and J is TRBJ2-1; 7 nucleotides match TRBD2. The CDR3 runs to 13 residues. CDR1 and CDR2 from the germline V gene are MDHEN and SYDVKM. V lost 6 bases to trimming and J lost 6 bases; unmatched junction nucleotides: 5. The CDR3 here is CASRERGSNEQFF. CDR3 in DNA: TGTGCCAGCAGGGAGCGGGGTTCCAATGAGCAGTTCTTC.